One sample yielded the 3 T cell receptor beta chains listed below, sequenced in a study of vaccination effects on CD4 cells after COVID-19. Their recognized antigens are unknown. The table came from immunoSEQ multiplex PCR; TCRdb's copy has only in-frame clones and leaves some out. The sample records more than 60,000 clones, 65% to 75% being singletons. Culturing for about ten days preceded CD4+ T cell isolation. The sequences come from CD4+ T cells from PBMCs cultured without peptide, collected before COVID-19 vaccination. These receptors were obtained from a human donor who had a prior SARS-CoV-2 infection.

The chain combines TRBV7-9 with TRBJ2-5; D is unclear. There are 14 residues in the CDR3. Germline CDR1 reads SEHNR; CDR2 reads FQNEAQ (reference sequence). V was pared by 8 bases and J by 3 bases, with 16 bases between. The DNA for the CDR3 is TGTGCCAGCTTTAGCCTAGGGTCGGAAGAGACCCAGTACTTC. Protein sequence: CASFSLGSEETQYF. The full variable domain, completed using reference TRBV7-9 and TRBJ2-5, is DTGVSQNPRHKITKRGQNVTFRCDPISEHNRLYWYRQTLGQGPEFLTYFQNEAQLEKSRLLSDRFSAERPKGSFSTLEIQRTEQGDSAMYLCASFSLGSEETQYFGPGTRLLVL.

This sequence joins TRBV30 and TRBJ2-5; D is unresolved. CDR3 length: 12 amino acids. The V end lost 2 bases, the J end lost 2 bases, and 6 bases lay between the germline ends. The germline V gene encodes CDR1 GTSNPN and CDR2 SVGIG (reference sequence). Here the CDR3 reads CAWSTSQETQYF. CDR3 coding DNA: TGTGCCTGGAGTACATCGCAAGAGACCCAGTACTTC.

The gene calls are TRBV6-5 and TRBJ2-5, with 8 bases lining up with TRBD1. This CDR3 contains 15 residues. V gave up 3 bases and J gave up 2 bases; unmatched junction bases: 5. Germline lookup yields CDR1 MNHEY and CDR2 SVGAGI. For the CDR3, the DNA is TGTGCCAGCAGTTATAACAGGGGGAGTCAAGAGACCCAGTACTTC. Its translation is CASSYNRGSQETQYF.